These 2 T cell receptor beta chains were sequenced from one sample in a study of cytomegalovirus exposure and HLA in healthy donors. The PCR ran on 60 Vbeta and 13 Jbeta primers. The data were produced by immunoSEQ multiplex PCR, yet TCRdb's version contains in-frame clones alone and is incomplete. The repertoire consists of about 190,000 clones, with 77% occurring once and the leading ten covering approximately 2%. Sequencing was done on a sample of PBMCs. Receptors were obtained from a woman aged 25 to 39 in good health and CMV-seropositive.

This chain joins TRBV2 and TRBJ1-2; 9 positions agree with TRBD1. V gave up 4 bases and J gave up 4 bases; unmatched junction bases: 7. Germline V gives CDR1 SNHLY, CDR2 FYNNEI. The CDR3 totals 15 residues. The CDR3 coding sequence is TGTGCCAGCAGTGCAGAGGGACAGGGATCCTATGGCTACACCTTC. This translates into CASSAEGQGSYGYTF.

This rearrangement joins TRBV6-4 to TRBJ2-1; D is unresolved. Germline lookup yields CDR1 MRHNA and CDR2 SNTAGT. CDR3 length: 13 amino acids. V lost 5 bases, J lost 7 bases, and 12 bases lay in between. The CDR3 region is CASSLGPPNEQFF. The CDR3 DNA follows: TGTGCCAGCAGTCTCGGTCCGCCAAATGAGCAGTTCTTC.